Listed here are 2 T cell receptor beta chains from one sample, sequenced in a study of blood T cell repertoires in COVID-19 (dated by TCRdb to 2020 to 2022). Library prep was done by the immunoSEQ multiplex PCR assay. The clones in this table, taken by TCRdb from immuneACCESS, are in-frame only. Not every clone is retained; where verified, under half of the shortfall comes from an unresolved V gene, and the cause of the rest is unknown. The sample profile shows 200,000 to 250,000 clones; approximately 83% of them were found once. About 4.6% of the sample comes from the top ten. Material for sequencing was PBMCs or T cells enriched from blood (not recorded which). The receptor source for this set is a woman aged 50 to 60 who had been exposed to COVID-19.

J is TRBJ1-6 and V is TRBV6-2 or TRBV6-3; 7 bases line up with TRBD1. There are 14 residues in the CDR3. Looked up from germline, CDR1 is MNHEY and CDR2 is SVGEGT. Losses at the gene ends were 6 bases for V and 6 bases for J; bases not matched to a gene: 5. CDR3 protein: CASSLGQTNSPLHF. In DNA, the CDR3 is TGTGCCAGCAGCCTGGGACAGACTAATTCACCCCTCCACTTT.

The chain links TRBV5-1 to TRBJ1-1; D not resolved. The V end lost 5 bases, the J end lost 5 bases, and 19 bases lay between the germline ends. Per germline, CDR1 SGHRS and CDR2 YFSETQ. The CDR3 spans 15 residues. The CDR3 region has the DNA TGCGCCAGCAGATCAGACCTCAACCCGGGGACTGAAGCTTTCTTT. Translating gives CASRSDLNPGTEAFF.